Listed below are T cell receptor beta chains from one sample, sequenced in a study of shared clonotypes between healthy human individuals. TCRdb's copy holds only in-frame clones and misses some; the assay was immunoSEQ multiplex PCR. Of some 2,500,000 clones listed, 93% are singletons. Sequencing used naive CD4+ T cells from PBMCs. Source of these receptors: a man in his late teens or twenties in good health. Some clones in this sample may be carry-over from other donors' samples. The CDR3 runs from the conserved cysteine through the conserved F or W. Fields, in order: CDR3 DNA, CDR3 protein, J gene, D gene, V gene, clone size. The D gene is left open where the match is weak. Expanded clones are given a class, and other clones once, few, many or no size at all.

TGCGCCAGCAGCCAAGGCACAGGGGTGGAGGTCTTT CASSQGTGVEVF TRBJ1-1 TRBD1 TRBV4-1 .
TGTGCCAGCAGTGTGAACCTAATGACTGAAGCTTTCTTT CASSVNLMTEAFF TRBJ1-1 . TRBV25-1 few
TGTGCCAGCAGCTTACAACTGGGGAATGAGCAGTTCTTC CASSLQLGNEQFF TRBJ2-1 . TRBV7-3 few
TGTGCCAGCAGTTTAAGGGTGGGGTGGAGGTCACCCCTCCACTTT CASSLRVGWRSPLHF TRBJ1-6 . TRBV28 .
TGTGCCAGCAGTCCCTCCTTAACAGTGAACACTGAAGCTTTCTTT CASSPSLTVNTEAFF TRBJ1-1 . TRBV6-1 .
TGTGCCAGCAGCTTCGCTAGCTACGAGCAGTACTTC CASSFASYEQYF TRBJ2-7 . TRBV2 .
TGTGCCAGCAGTGAAACAAGCTCCTACAATGAGCAGTTCTTC CASSETSSYNEQFF TRBJ2-1 . TRBV25-1 once
TGTGCCAGCAGCCAATGGGATGCCCCCCACAATGAGCAGTTCTTC CASSQWDAPHNEQFF TRBJ2-1 . TRBV14 .
TGTGCCAGCGCGGGCGCAGGGGGGAATGAAAAACTGTTTTTT CASAGAGGNEKLFF TRBJ1-4 TRBD1 TRBV28 .
TGTGCCAGCAGTTTTGGACAGCCAGGGGGGCCCCAGCATTTT CASSFGQPGGPQHF TRBJ1-5 TRBD1 TRBV28 .
TGCGCCAGCTGCTTGGAGAACCTAAACAATGAGCAGTTCTTC CASCLENLNNEQFF TRBJ2-1 . TRBV5-1 .
TGCGCCAGCAGCTTCGGGACAGCCTTGGGAGAGACCCAGTACTTC CASSFGTALGETQYF TRBJ2-5 TRBD1 TRBV5-1 .
TGTGCCAGCAGCCTGGTAGGGGGTCCTGGGGCCAACGTCCTGACTTTC CASSLVGGPGANVLTF TRBJ2-6 . TRBV13 once
TGTGCCAGCAGCTTGCCCAATTCTGGGACTCTCAACACCGGGGAGCTGTTTTTT CASSLPNSGTLNTGELFF TRBJ2-2 . TRBV5-4 .
TGCGCCAGCAGCTTGACAGGGGTTGGTGAAAAACTGTTTTTT CASSLTGVGEKLFF TRBJ1-4 TRBD1 TRBV5-1 once
TGTGCCAGCAGCTCACCCCTCCGCGGGGGGCAAAGGAACACTGAAGCTTTCTTT CASSSPLRGGQRNTEAFF TRBJ1-1 . TRBV7-2 .
TGTGCCAGCAGTGACGGCCTGCCTAATGAAAAACTGTTTTTT CASSDGLPNEKLFF TRBJ1-4 . TRBV6-1 .
TGTGCCAGCAGTTCCCGACAGGGACGGAATCAGCCCCAGCATTTT CASSSRQGRNQPQHF TRBJ1-5 TRBD1 TRBV28 .
TGCAGCGTACGGGAGTCCTACGAGCAGTACTTC CSVRESYEQYF TRBJ2-7 . TRBV29-1 .
TGTGCCAGCAGTGAATATACGGGCTCAGGGGACCCACTCTATGGCTACACCTTC CASSEYTGSGDPLYGYTF TRBJ1-2 . TRBV25-1 .
TGTGCCAGCAGCTTAGAGGGCCTAGCGGGCTCCTACAATGAGCAGTTCTTC CASSLEGLAGSYNEQFF TRBJ2-1 TRBD2 TRBV7-8 .
TGTGCCAGCAGCTTAGCGCTGGCTAGCGGGATCCTCGAGCAGTACTTC CASSLALASGILEQYF TRBJ2-7 TRBD2 TRBV7-9 .
TGTGCCAGCAGTTTCCTAGCGGGGAACTACGAGCAGTACTTC CASSFLAGNYEQYF TRBJ2-7 TRBD2 TRBV27 .
TGCGCCAGCAGATTGTCGTTCCCAGATACGCAGTATTTT CASRLSFPDTQYF TRBJ2-3 . TRBV5-1 .
TGTGCCAGCAGCTTGAGACAGAACTTCTATGGCTACACCTTC CASSLRQNFYGYTF TRBJ1-2 . TRBV5-6 .
TGTGCCAGCAGCTTAACCGGACCTCCGCGGTTCTTC CASSLTGPPRFF TRBJ2-1 . TRBV11-2 .
TGTGCCAGCAGCTTGGCACTCGACTATAGCACAGATACGCAGTATTTT CASSLALDYSTDTQYF TRBJ2-3 . TRBV5-4 .
TGCGCCAGCAGCGGACATATCTCTGGAAACACCATATATTTT CASSGHISGNTIYF TRBJ1-3 . TRBV10-2 .
TGTGCCAGCAGCTCCCGGTCGGCTAGCACGAGGACAGATACGCAGTATTTT CASSSRSASTRTDTQYF TRBJ2-3 . TRBV7-9 .
TGTGCCAGTAGTTCACTACCGGGACAGAGCTCCTACGAGCAGTACTTC CASSSLPGQSSYEQYF TRBJ2-7 TRBD1 TRBV19 .
TGTGCCAGCAGTGAGACAGGGCCCTACGAGCAGTACTTC CASSETGPYEQYF TRBJ2-7 TRBD1 TRBV6-1 .
TGTGCCAGCAGCGTGGCGACAGGGGGCTTAGGTGAGACCCAGTACTTC CASSVATGGLGETQYF TRBJ2-5 TRBD1 TRBV9 .
TGTGCCAGCAGCCTTGGAGACAGGGGAACTAATGAAAAACTGTTTTTT CASSLGDRGTNEKLFF TRBJ1-4 TRBD1 TRBV5-8 .
TGTGCCAGCAGCCAAGAATTACTAGCGGTTCCCTACAATGAGCAGTTCTTC CASSQELLAVPYNEQFF TRBJ2-1 TRBD2 TRBV4-2 .
TGTGCCAGCAGCTTCAGCCCGAGGGTAGGAGAGACCCAGTACTTC CASSFSPRVGETQYF TRBJ2-5 . TRBV11-2 .
TGTGCCAGCAGACGGACACAGAGCTCCTACAATGAGCAGTTCTTC CASRRTQSSYNEQFF TRBJ2-1 . TRBV2 .
TGTGCCAGCCGGGACTCCCGACGGTACGAGCAGTACTTC CASRDSRRYEQYF TRBJ2-7 . TRBV27 .
TGTGCCATCAGTTACAGGGGGCAGATCACTGAAGCTTTCTTT CAISYRGQITEAFF TRBJ1-1 TRBD1 TRBV10-3 .
TGTGCCGCTAAACTGATGACAGCCATGAACACTGAAGCTTTCTTT CAAKLMTAMNTEAFF TRBJ1-1 . TRBV6-1 few
TGTGCCAGCAGCTTTACGGGAGATACGCAGTATTTT CASSFTGDTQYF TRBJ2-3 . TRBV7-3 .
TGTGCCAGCAGCCCAGCGACTTGGACTGAAGCTTTCTTT CASSPATWTEAFF TRBJ1-1 . TRBV9 .
TGTGCCAGCTCACCGGGAGAGGATCAGCCCCAGCATTTT CASSPGEDQPQHF TRBJ1-5 . TRBV18 .
TGTGCCTGGAGTGTACCCCCCTCAGGAGGCCAGCCCCAGCATTTT CAWSVPPSGGQPQHF TRBJ1-5 . TRBV30 .
TGTGCCAGCACCGGAAAGTTGTCAGGCGGCTACACCTTC CASTGKLSGGYTF TRBJ1-2 . TRBV28 .
TGTGCCAGCAGTTTTGGGTGGGGCACGTCTGGCTACACCTTC CASSFGWGTSGYTF TRBJ1-2 . TRBV28 .
TGTGCCAGCTCCGAATTCCCCGGGACTAGCGGGAGCCGGGACATTCAGTACTTC CASSEFPGTSGSRDIQYF TRBJ2-4 TRBD2 TRBV18 .
TGCAGCGCCGAGACTAGCGGGATTACGAATACGCAGTATTTT CSAETSGITNTQYF TRBJ2-3 TRBD2 TRBV29-1 .
TGTGCCAGCAGTGATTGGGTGGGGAGTCAAGAGACCCAGTACTTC CASSDWVGSQETQYF TRBJ2-5 . TRBV2 .
TGTGCCAGCAGCCAACACACCAACACCGGGGAGCTGTTTTTT CASSQHTNTGELFF TRBJ2-2 . TRBV4-2 .
TGCGCCAGCAGCCAAGAGGGACAGGTACGGGAGCAGTTCTTC CASSQEGQVREQFF TRBJ2-1 TRBD1 TRBV4-1 once
TGTGCCAGCAGTTACGCTCCCGGGACTAGCTCCGAGCAGTACTTC CASSYAPGTSSEQYF TRBJ2-7 TRBD2 TRBV6-5 .
TGTGCCAGCAGTTTGAGGAACAATCAGCCCCAGCATTTT CASSLRNNQPQHF TRBJ1-5 . TRBV6-5 .
TGTGCCAGTAGTATAGCGGGAGCCTACAATGAGCAGTTCTTC CASSIAGAYNEQFF TRBJ2-1 . TRBV19 .